These 24 T cell receptor beta chains were all obtained from the same sample, sequenced in a study of cytomegalovirus exposure and HLA in healthy donors. PCR used 60 Vbeta primers and 13 Jbeta primers. Clones were sequenced by immunoSEQ multiplex PCR, and TCRdb holds only the in-frame ones, with some missing. The sample records some 160,000 clones, roughly 68% being singletons. Sequenced material: PBMCs. All receptors come from a man aged 55 to 70 in good health and CMV-seronegative.

This chain uses TRBV11-3 with TRBJ2-3; 10 bases line up with TRBD2. The length of the CDR3 is 14 residues. J was trimmed by 5 bases and V by 4 bases; bases with no gene match: 3. Germline CDR1 and CDR2: SGHNT and YENEEA. CDR3 amino acids: CASSWLAGGDTQYF. DNA of the CDR3: TGTGCCAGCAGCTGGTTAGCGGGAGGAGATACGCAGTATTTT.

This clone was seen a handful of times. The chain recombines TRBV14 with TRBJ2-7; TRBD1 matches 11 bases. CDR1 and CDR2 from the germline V gene are SGHDN and FVKESK. This CDR3 is built from 14 residues. Trimming at V came to 4 bases and at J to 9 bases, leaving 8 bases not matched to a gene. The CDR3 bases are TGTGCCAGCAGCCTCGGACAGGGGGCACTTGGGCAGTACTTC. Translated: CASSLGQGALGQYF.

The genes are TRBV28 and TRBJ2-7; the D gene is possibly TRBD2 (7 bases). The germline V gene has CDR1 MDHEN and CDR2 SYDVKM. The ends were cut back, 5 bases at V and 4 bases at J, with 21 bases in the middle. This CDR3 comprises 16 residues. CDR3 DNA: TGTGCCAGCAGTACCCTGGGGGGGCTCCATAGGTACGAGCAGTACTTC. Amino acid sequence: CASSTLGGLHRYEQYF.

The chain carries TRBV11-3 and TRBJ2-7, with TRBD2 matching over 7 bases. The CDR3 is 14 amino acids. The V and J ends lost 4 bases and 2 bases, in that order; junction bases with no gene match: 5. Looked up from germline, CDR1 is SGHNT and CDR2 is YENEEA. The CDR3 spells CASSSAGSPYEQYF. For the CDR3, the DNA is TGTGCCAGCAGCTCAGCGGGGTCACCCTACGAGCAGTACTTC.

This rearrangement joins TRBV5-4 to TRBJ2-5, with a possible D match to TRBD2 (5 bases). The CDR3 is 13 amino acids. The V gene's germline CDR1 is SGHNT and CDR2 YYREEE (reference sequence). The V gene lost 4 bases and the J gene lost 2 bases, with 9 bases spanning the gap. The DNA of the CDR3 is TGTGCCAGCAGCGCCGGAGGTCAAGAGACCCAGTACTTC. Translating it yields CASSAGGQETQYF.

This clone showed up just once. The chain has TRBV28 and TRBJ1-5; the D gene is possibly TRBD1 (5 bases). The V end lost 5 bases, the J end lost 6 bases, and 14 bases lay between the germline ends. Germline loops: CDR1 MDHEN, CDR2 SYDVKM. This CDR3 region has 14 residues. DNA of the CDR3: TGTGCCAGCAGTGGCGGGGGGGACCTTCAGCCCCAGCATTTT. This gives the protein CASSGGGDLQPQHF.

The chain links TRBV5-4 to TRBJ1-2; TRBD1 is a possible D gene (6 bases). V was trimmed by 4 bases and J by 4 bases, leaving 17 bases between them. Germline V gives CDR1 SGHNT, CDR2 YYREEE (reference sequence). The CDR3 spans 15 residues. The CDR3: CASSPTGGPSYGYTF. CDR3 bases: TGTGCCAGCAGCCCGACAGGTGGCCCATCCTATGGCTACACCTTC.

This chain joins TRBV12-1 and TRBJ1-3. TRBV12-1 is listed as a pseudogene. The length of the CDR3 is 15 residues. In nucleotides, the CDR3 is TGTGCCAGCGCCATCCTCGGGGTCTCTGGAAACACCATATATTTT. It encodes CASAILGVSGNTIYF.

The chain uses TRBV14 and TRBJ2-7; D call uncertain. Trimming left V 4 bases short and J 1 base short, with 8 bases between. The CDR3 consists of 13 residues. CDR1 and CDR2 from the germline V gene are SGHDN and FVKESK. The CDR3 region is CASSLPASYEQYF. For the CDR3, the DNA is TGTGCCAGCAGCCTCCCAGCGTCCTACGAGCAGTACTTC.

This rearrangement joins TRBV19 to TRBJ2-5; 9 bases align to TRBD1. V lost 5 bases to trimming and J lost 5 bases; unmatched junction nucleotides: 9. The CDR3 consists of 15 residues. CDR1 is LNHDA, CDR2 SQIVND, per germline (reference sequence). The CDR3 sequence is CASSPGQGEKETQYF. Here the CDR3 DNA reads TGTGCCAGTAGTCCGGGACAGGGTGAAAAGGAGACCCAGTACTTC.

V usage is TRBV9 and J usage is TRBJ1-2; no firm D call. CDR3 length: 17 residues. Trimming pared 3 bases from V and 4 bases from J, leaving 22 bases between. From germline, CDR1 is SGDLS and CDR2 YYNGEE. CDR3 DNA sequence: TGTGCCAGCAGCGCCGATGGAGACCAGAAACTATTCTATGGCTACACCTTC. Translated: CASSADGDQKLFYGYTF.

The chain uses TRBV10-1 and TRBJ2-7; TRBD1 might be the D (6 bases). Germline values: CDR1 WNHNN, CDR2 SYGVQD (reference sequence). V gave up 0 bases and J gave up 2 bases, with 11 bases separating them. CDR3 length: 15 residues. The CDR3 loop is CASSESSGATYEQYF. In DNA form, the CDR3 reads TGCGCCAGCAGTGAGTCCTCAGGGGCTACCTACGAGCAGTACTTC.

In regard to this clone: The same CDR3 also results from other DNA sequences found in this sample. The CDR3 bases are TGTGCCAGCAGCTTAGGGGGGGGTCAGCCCCAGCATTTT. As protein: CASSLGGGQPQHF. The chain employs TRBV11-2 and TRBJ1-5, with a possible D match to TRBD1 (5 bases). V lost 1 base and J 6 bases, leaving 7 bases between the germline ends. Germline lookup yields CDR1 SGHAT and CDR2 FQNNGV. The CDR3 sequence is 13 residues long.

The chain recombines TRBV5-1 with TRBJ2-1; D might be TRBD1 (6 bases). The CDR3 runs 15 residues. Germline V gene sequence: CDR1 SGHRS, CDR2 YFSETQ. Deletions cut 0 bases from V and 4 bases from J, with 11 bases between. The CDR3 region is CASSLAVGAYNEQFF. CDR3 in DNA: TGCGCCAGCAGCTTGGCGGTGGGGGCATACAATGAGCAGTTCTTC.

The sample holds one count of this clone. J is TRBJ1-6 and V is TRBV30; 7 positions agree with TRBD1. The ends lost 3 bases at V and 9 bases at J; junction bases unmatched: 5. The germline CDR1 and CDR2 sequences are GTSNPN and SVGIG (reference sequence). This CDR3 is 13 amino acids long. CDR3 coding DNA: TGTGCCTGGAGAGCAGGGGGAAGTTCACCCCTCCACTTT. Its protein is CAWRAGGSSPLHF.

This clone was counted a few times. CDR3 protein: CAWSRDSGTYEQYF. CDR3 coding DNA: TGTGCCTGGAGCCGGGACAGTGGGACCTACGAGCAGTACTTC. The V call is TRBV30, the J call TRBJ2-5; 7 bases map to TRBD1. The J call could be wrong; TRBJ2-7 is a better fit for the DNA end. CDR3 size: 14 residues. Germline-derived CDR1 and CDR2 are GTSNPN and SVGIG (reference sequence).

This clone was counted between two and nine times. V gene TRBV7-2 combines with J gene TRBJ1-5; D is unclear. V was clipped by 2 bases and J by 2 bases, with 10 bases between them. The CDR3 contains 15 residues. Looked up from germline, CDR1 is SGHTA and CDR2 is FQGNSA. CDR3 sequence (DNA): TGTGCCAGCAGCTTACGGTGGCAGGGCAATCAGCCCCAGCATTTT. It codes for CASSLRWQGNQPQHF. Full variable domain (missing parts from reference TRBV7-2 and TRBJ1-5): GAGVSQSPSNKVTEKGKDVELRCDPISGHTALYWYRQSLGQGLEFLIYFQGNSAPDKSGLPSDRFSAERTGGSVSTLTIQRTQQEDSAVYLCASSLRWQGNQPQHFGDGTRLSIL.

V usage is TRBV30 and J usage is TRBJ2-1, with D possibly TRBD2 on 5 matching bases. The length of the CDR3 is 14 residues. CDR1 is GTSNPN and CDR2 is SVGIG in the germline V gene (reference sequence). The V end was cut by 4 bases, the J end by 7 bases, with 17 bases between. In DNA form, the CDR3 reads TGTGCCTGGAAACTTCTATCCTCGGGGAATGAGCAGTTCTTC. It encodes CAWKLLSSGNEQFF. Based on the CDR3 plus reference TRBV30 and TRBJ2-1, the full variable domain is SQTIHQWPATLVQPVGSPLSLECTVEGTSNPNLYWYRQAAGRGLQLLFYSVGIGQISSEVPQNLSASRPQDRQFILSSKKLLLSDSGFYLCAWKLLSSGNEQFFGPGTRLTVL.

The chain carries TRBV2 and TRBJ2-1, with 14 bases that match TRBD2. Germline V gives CDR1 SNHLY, CDR2 FYNNEI. The ends lost 5 bases at V and 6 bases at J; junction bases unmatched: 6. This CDR3 comprises 16 residues. The CDR3 DNA follows: TGTGCCAGCAGTACGCCGACTAGCGGGAGGGGCAATGAGCAGTTCTTC. It specifies CASSTPTSGRGNEQFF. Filled out from reference TRBV2 and TRBJ2-1, the complete variable domain reads EPEVTQTPSHQVTQMGQEVILRCVPISNHLYFYWYRQILGQKVEFLVSFYNNEISEKSEIFDDQFSVERPDGSNFTLKIRSTKLEDSAMYFCASSTPTSGRGNEQFFGPGTRLTVL.

CDR3 sequence: CASSSSPGGAYEQYF. The CDR3, as DNA: TGTGCCAGCAGTTCCTCTCCCGGGGGGGCCTACGAGCAGTACTTC. V usage is TRBV28 and J usage is TRBJ2-7; 8 nucleotides line up with TRBD2. Germline V gene lookup returns CDR1 MDHEN and CDR2 SYDVKM. There are 15 residues in the CDR3. Germline trimming cut 4 bases from V and 2 bases from J; bases unmatched to any gene: 7.

This clone occurred a few times. The J gene is TRBJ2-5, the V gene TRBV28; D perhaps matches TRBD1 (6 bases). The CDR3 length is 15 residues. CDR1 is MDHEN, CDR2 SYDVKM, per germline. V was cut by 0 bases and J by 5 bases, with 13 bases left in between. The CDR3 here is CASSLWSRGEETQYF. As DNA, the CDR3 is TGTGCCAGCAGTTTATGGAGCAGGGGTGAGGAGACCCAGTACTTC.

The rearrangement joins TRBV6-5 to TRBJ1-1; D uncertain. Trimming took off 1 base at V and 1 base at J, with 13 bases between the two ends. This CDR3 has 16 amino acids. Germline CDR1 is MNHEY and CDR2 is SVGAGI. CDR3 sequence reads: CASSYLPGSRNTEAFF. The CDR3 bases are TGTGCCAGCAGTTACTTGCCGGGTTCCCGGAACACTGAAGCTTTCTTT.

The count of this clone is one. The chain has TRBV6-1 and TRBJ1-4, with TRBD1 identical over 7 bases. V trimming: 5 bases; J trimming: 5 bases; junction bases outside the gene matches: 5. Germline CDR1 is MNHNS and CDR2 is SASEGT. The CDR3 loop spans 14 amino acids. The CDR3 DNA reads TGTGCCAGCAGTCGACAGGGCCTAAATGAAAAACTGTTTTTT. Translating gives CASSRQGLNEKLFF.

This chain uses TRBV5-4 with TRBJ2-1; 12 bases align to TRBD2. V was pared by 0 bases and J by 12 bases, with 10 bases of the junction left unmatched. The CDR3 length is 16 residues. Germline V gene lookup returns CDR1 SGHNT and CDR2 YYREEE (reference sequence). CDR3 coding DNA: TGTGCCAGCAGCTTGGAACTAGCGGGGGGACCTAGGAGGCAGTTCTTC. Translating gives CASSLELAGGPRRQFF.